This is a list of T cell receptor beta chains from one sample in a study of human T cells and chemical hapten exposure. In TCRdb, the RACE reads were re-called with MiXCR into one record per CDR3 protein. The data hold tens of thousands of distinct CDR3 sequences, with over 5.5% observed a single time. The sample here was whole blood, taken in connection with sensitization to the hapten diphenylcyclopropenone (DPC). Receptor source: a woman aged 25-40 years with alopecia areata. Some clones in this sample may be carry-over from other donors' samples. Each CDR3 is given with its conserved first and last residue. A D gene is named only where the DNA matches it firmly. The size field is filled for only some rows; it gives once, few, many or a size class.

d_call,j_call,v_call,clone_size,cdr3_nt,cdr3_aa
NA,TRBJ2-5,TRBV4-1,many,TGCGCCAGCAGCCAAGATCGGGAGACCCAGTACTTC,CASSQDRETQYF
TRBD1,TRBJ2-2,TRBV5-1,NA,TGCGCCAGCAGCTTGGGGACAGGGGGCAACACCGGGGAGCTGTTTTTT,CASSLGTGGNTGELFF
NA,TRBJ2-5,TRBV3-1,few,TGTGCCAGCAGCCAAGCCCGGGGTCGTGGGATGGGGACCCAGTACTTC,CASSQARGRGMGTQYF
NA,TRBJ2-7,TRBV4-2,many,TGTGCCAGCAGCCAAGTAGCACAGAACGAGCAGTACTTC,CASSQVAQNEQYF
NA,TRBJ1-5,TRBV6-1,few,TGTGCCAGCAGTGGGGGGAGTTATAGCAATCAGCCCCAGCATTTT,CASSGGSYSNQPQHF
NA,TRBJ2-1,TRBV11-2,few,TGTGCCAGCAGCTTAGATCGCCGCCATGAGCAGTTCTTC,CASSLDRRHEQFF
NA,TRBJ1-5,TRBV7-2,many,TGTGCCAGCAGCCGACAGACTAATCAGCCCCAGCATTTT,CASSRQTNQPQHF
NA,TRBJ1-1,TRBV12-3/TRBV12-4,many,TGTGCCAGCGGAGGCGCCCGAAACACTGAAGCTTTCTTT,CASGGARNTEAFF
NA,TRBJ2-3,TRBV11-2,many,TGTGCCAGCAGCTTGGTCCTCCCGGTGGATACGCAGTATTTT,CASSLVLPVDTQYF
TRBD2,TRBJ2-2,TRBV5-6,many,TGTGCCAGCAGCTTCGTAGGACTAGCGGGGGGGCCGAGCACCGGGGAGCTGTTTTTT,CASSFVGLAGGPSTGELFF
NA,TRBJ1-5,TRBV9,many,TGTGCCAGCAGCGTGGGTCCCAACAATCAGCCCCAGCATTTT,CASSVGPNNQPQHF
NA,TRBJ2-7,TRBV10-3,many,TGTGCCATCAGTCCCGGACGGGGCCTTGACGAGCAGTACTTC,CAISPGRGLDEQYF
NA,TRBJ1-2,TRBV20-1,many,TGCAGTGCTAACGCGGACAGCAATGGAGGGGACTATGGCTACACCTTC,CSANADSNGGDYGYTF
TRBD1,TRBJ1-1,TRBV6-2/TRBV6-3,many,TGTGCCAGCAGTCTCCAGGGGGTCGGCACTGAAGCTTTCTTT,CASSLQGVGTEAFF
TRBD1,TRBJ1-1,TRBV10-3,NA,TGTGCCATCAGTGTCACAGGGGACACTGAAGCTTTCTTT,CAISVTGDTEAFF
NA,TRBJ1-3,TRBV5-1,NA,TGCGCCAGCAGCTTGCCCTTGCCTGGGAGCTCTGGAAACACCATATATTTT,CASSLPLPGSSGNTIYF
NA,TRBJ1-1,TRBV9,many,TGTGCCAGCAGCCCCTGGGGCCAGAACACTGAAGCTTTCTTT,CASSPWGQNTEAFF
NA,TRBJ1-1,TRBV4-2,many,TGTGCCAGCAGCCAAGTCCCGACACGGGAAAACACTGAAGCTTTCTTT,CASSQVPTRENTEAFF
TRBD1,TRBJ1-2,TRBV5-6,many,TGTGCCAGCAGCTTCGGCAGGGGGCTTACGGGCTACACCTTC,CASSFGRGLTGYTF
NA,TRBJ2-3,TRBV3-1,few,TGTGCCAGCAGCCAAGAGGCGCCCATAAGCACAGATACGCAGTATTTT,CASSQEAPISTDTQYF
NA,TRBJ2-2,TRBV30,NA,TGTGCACACAGTAGATGGGAGAACACCGGGGAGCTGTTTTTT,CAHSRWENTGELFF
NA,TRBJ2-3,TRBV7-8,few,TGTGCCAGCAGCTTAGTGGGGGCGTTGCGCACAGATACGCAGTATTTT,CASSLVGALRTDTQYF
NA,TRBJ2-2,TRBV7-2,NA,TGTGCCAGCAGGATTGAACAGAGGACCGGGGAGCTGTTTTTT,CASRIEQRTGELFF
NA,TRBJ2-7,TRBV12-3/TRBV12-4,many,TGTGCCAGCAGTTCCTCGGGCAAGACCTACGAGCAGTACTTC,CASSSSGKTYEQYF
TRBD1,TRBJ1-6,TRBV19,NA,TGTGCCAGTCGCGAGACAGGGGACAGATCACCCCTCCACTTT,CASRETGDRSPLHF
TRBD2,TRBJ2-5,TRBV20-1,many,TGCAGTGCTAGGTCTCCTAGCGGGGGACAGACCCAGTACTTC,CSARSPSGGQTQYF
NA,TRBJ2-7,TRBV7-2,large,TGTGCCAGCAGCCGCATCGCGGGCACCTACGAGCAGTACTTC,CASSRIAGTYEQYF
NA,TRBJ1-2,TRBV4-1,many,TGCGCCAGCAGCCAGGGAAGGCGAAGGTGCTACACCTTC,CASSQGRRRCYTF
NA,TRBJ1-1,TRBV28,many,TGTGCCAGCAGAACGAGGCGCGGAGCGAACACTGAAGCTTTCTTT,CASRTRRGANTEAFF
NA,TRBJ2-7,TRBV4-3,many,TGCGCCAGCAGCCAAGTGCCTCTCCGAGGGATCTACGAGCAGTACTTC,CASSQVPLRGIYEQYF
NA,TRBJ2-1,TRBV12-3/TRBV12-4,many,TGTGCCAGCAGTCCGACGGGGCCATACAATGAGCAGTTCTTC,CASSPTGPYNEQFF
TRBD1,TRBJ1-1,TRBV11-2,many,TGTGCCAGCAGCTTAGGTAACAGGGGAGGCTTACGTGTCACTGAAGCTTTCTTT,CASSLGNRGGLRVTEAFF
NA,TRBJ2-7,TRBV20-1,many,TGCAGTGCCCCACGCCGAGGGACCTACGAGCAGTACTTC,CSAPRRGTYEQYF
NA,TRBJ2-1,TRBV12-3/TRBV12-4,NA,TGTGCCAGCAGTTTAGGACTCCACTACAATGAGCAGTTCTTC,CASSLGLHYNEQFF
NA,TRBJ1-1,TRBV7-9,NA,TGTGCCAGCAGCCCCCTGGGAGGGAAGGCTGAAGCTTTCTTT,CASSPLGGKAEAFF
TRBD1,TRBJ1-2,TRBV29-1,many,TGCAGCGTTGGTTCTGGACAGGGGGAGCGCTACACCTTC,CSVGSGQGERYTF
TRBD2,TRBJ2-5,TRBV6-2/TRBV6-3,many,TGTGCCAGCAGGCGGGGGGGCGCAGCCGAAGAGACCCAGTACTTC,CASRRGGAAEETQYF
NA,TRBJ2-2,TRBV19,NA,TGTGCCAGTAGTATCCGGCAGGGGCTATCCGGGGAGCTGTTTTTT,CASSIRQGLSGELFF
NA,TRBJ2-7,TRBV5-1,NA,TGCGCCAGCAGCTTCCAGGACAGCTCCTACGAGCAGTACTTC,CASSFQDSSYEQYF
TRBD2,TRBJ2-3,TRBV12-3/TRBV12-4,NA,TGTGCCAGCCTCTGGGGCGGGGGGGCCTATACGCAGTATTTT,CASLWGGGAYTQYF
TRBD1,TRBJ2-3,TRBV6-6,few,TGTGCCAGCACGGACAGGGTCACAGATACGCAGTATTTT,CASTDRVTDTQYF
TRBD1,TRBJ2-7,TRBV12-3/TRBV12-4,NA,TGTGCCAGCAGTTCGACAGGGGGCGTACCGAAAATGGTGGTCTTC,CASSSTGGVPKMVVF
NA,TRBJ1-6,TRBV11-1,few,TGTGCCAGCAGCCCGACGGGACGTCTCCTCCACTTT,CASSPTGRLLHF
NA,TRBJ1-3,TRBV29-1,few,TGCAGCGTTAACACAGGGTCCGGAAACACCATATATTTT,CSVNTGSGNTIYF